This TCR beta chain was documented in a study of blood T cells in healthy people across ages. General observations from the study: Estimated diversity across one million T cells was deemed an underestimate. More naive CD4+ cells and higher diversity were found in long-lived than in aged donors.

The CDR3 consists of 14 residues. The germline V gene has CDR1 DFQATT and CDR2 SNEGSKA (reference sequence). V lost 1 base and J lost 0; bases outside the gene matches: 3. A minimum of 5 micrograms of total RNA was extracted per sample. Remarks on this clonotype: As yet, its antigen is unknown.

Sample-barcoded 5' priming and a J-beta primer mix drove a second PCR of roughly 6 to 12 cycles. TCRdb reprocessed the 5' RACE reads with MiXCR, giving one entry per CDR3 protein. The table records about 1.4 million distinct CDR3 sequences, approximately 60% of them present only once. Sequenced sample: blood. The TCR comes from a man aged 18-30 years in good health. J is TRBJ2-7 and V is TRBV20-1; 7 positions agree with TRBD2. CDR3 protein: CSARGGLLSYEQYF. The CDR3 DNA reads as TGCAGTGCTAGAGGGGGACTACTCTCCTACGAGCAGTACTTC.